These 28 T cell receptor beta chains were sequenced from one sample in a study of blood T cell repertoires in COVID-19. Profiling relied on immunoSEQ multiplex PCR, and the TCRdb table lists in-frame clones only, not all of them. The data hold some 190,000 clones, with less than 85% observed a single time. Sequenced: PBMCs or T cells enriched from blood (not recorded which). The source is a woman in her thirties who had recovered from COVID-19.

With respect to this clone: The sample holds other DNA sequences that translate to the same CDR3. The chain carries TRBV5-1 and TRBJ2-3; possibly TRBD2 for D (6 bases). Looked up from germline, CDR1 is SGHRS and CDR2 is YFSETQ. V was cut by 2 bases and J by 0 bases, with 10 bases left in between. The CDR3 has 15 amino acids. In DNA, the CDR3 is TGCGCCAGCAGCTTTGGCGGGGCTAGCACAGATACGCAGTATTTT. It encodes CASSFGGASTDTQYF.

This chain links TRBV6-5 with TRBJ1-1, with unresolved D. CDR1 and CDR2 from the germline V gene are MNHEY and SVGAGI. This CDR3 is 14 amino acids long. Trimming stripped 3 bases from V and 0 bases from J, with 8 bases between. The CDR3 loop reads CASSYQALNTEAFF. In DNA form, the CDR3 reads TGTGCCAGCAGTTATCAGGCCCTGAACACTGAAGCTTTCTTT.

The V and J genes are TRBV12-3 or TRBV12-4 and TRBJ1-2; TRBD1 might be the D (6 bases). V lost 6 bases to trimming and J lost 13 bases, with 15 bases between them. This CDR3 contains 11 residues. The CDR3 here is CASRSGTGCTF. Here the CDR3 DNA reads TGTGCCAGCAGGTCTGGTACAGGGTGCACCTTC.

This clone occurred a few times. The chain employs TRBV29-1 and TRBJ2-6; unclear D gene. Trimming stripped 4 bases from V and 4 bases from J, with 8 bases between. The length of the CDR3 is 13 residues. The germline CDR1 and CDR2 sequences are SQVTM and ANQGSEA. The CDR3 DNA is TGCAGCGTTGTACTACCCGGGGCCAACGTCCTGACTTTC. It is translated as CSVVLPGANVLTF.

The chain joins TRBV5-1 to TRBJ2-2, with TRBD2 identical over 8 bases. Germline CDR1 SGHRS, CDR2 YFSETQ. This CDR3 spans 16 amino acids. J was trimmed by 5 bases and V by 4 bases; bases with no gene match: 10. The CDR3, as DNA: TGCGCCAGCAGCCCCGTCGGGGGGGGCGGAACCGGGGAGCTGTTTTTT. This sequence encodes CASSPVGGGGTGELFF.

The chain links TRBV5-4 to TRBJ2-2, with 7 nucleotides matching TRBD1. CDR3 length: 15 amino acids. The trim removed 1 base at V and 3 bases at J, leaving 3 bases unmatched. CDR1 and CDR2 (germline): SGHNT, YYREEE (reference sequence). CDR3 bases: TGTGCCAGCAGCTTGCAACAGGGGTACACCGGGGAGCTGTTTTTT. As protein: CASSLQQGYTGELFF.

CDR3 sequence: CASSTLGRDRGSYEQYF. The CDR3 DNA follows: TGTGCCAGCAGCACTTTGGGGAGGGACAGGGGGTCCTACGAGCAGTACTTC. The V and J genes are TRBV7-2 and TRBJ2-7; 11 nucleotides align to TRBD1. The CDR3 extends over 17 amino acids. V shed 5 bases, J shed 1 base, and the junction held 10 bases outside the gene matches. From germline, CDR1 is SGHTA and CDR2 FQGNSA.

The V gene is TRBV3-1 (or the pseudogene TRBV3-2), the J gene TRBJ1-1; D is unclear. This CDR3 has 16 residues. V lost 8 bases to trimming and J lost 1 base, with 20 bases between them. In germline, CDR1 is LGHDT, CDR2 YNNKEL (reference sequence). The CDR3 nucleotides read TGTGCCAGCCGACGGGAGGGCGGAAGGAAGAACACTGAAGCTTTCTTT. Translated: CASRREGGRKNTEAFF.

The J gene is TRBJ2-3, the V gene TRBV27; 14 bases are shared with TRBD2. This CDR3 comprises 17 residues. V lost 5 bases to trimming and J lost 0 bases; unmatched junction nucleotides: 4. Germline V gives CDR1 MNHEY, CDR2 SMNVEV (reference sequence). The CDR3 DNA is TGTGCCAGCAGTCCAGGGACTAGCGGGGGAAGCACAGATACGCAGTATTTT. This translates into CASSPGTSGGSTDTQYF.

This sequence joins TRBV6-2 or TRBV6-3 and TRBJ1-1; 12 bases align to TRBD1. V lost 2 bases to trimming and J lost 0 bases; unmatched junction nucleotides: 4. The CDR3 contains 17 residues. Looked up from germline, CDR1 is MNHEY and CDR2 is SVGEGT. This chain's CDR3 is CASSYGTGGSMNTEAFF. The CDR3 DNA follows: TGTGCCAGCAGTTACGGGACAGGGGGCTCCATGAACACTGAAGCTTTCTTT.

This rearrangement joins TRBV5-1 to TRBJ1-2, with 8 bases fitting TRBD1. The J segment lost 3 bases and the V segment lost 5 bases, leaving 6 bases of the junction unmatched. Germline assignment: CDR1 SGHRS and CDR2 YFSETQ. CDR3 length: 14 amino acids. CDR3 DNA: TGCGCCAGCAGGGATGGACAGGGCGACTATGGCTACACCTTC. It yields the protein CASRDGQGDYGYTF.

V gene TRBV11-3 combines with J gene TRBJ2-2, with TRBD2 as a possible D gene (6 bases). With 5 bases removed from V and 5 bases from J, the gap between germline ends came to 12 bases. Germline CDR1 SGHNT, CDR2 YENEEA. CDR3 length: 14 amino acids. In DNA, the CDR3 is TGTGCCAGCAGCCCCGTTCGGGAGACCGGGGAGCTGTTTTTT. It specifies CASSPVRETGELFF.

This clone turned up a few times. Other DNA variants within this sample encode the same CDR3. The genes are TRBV7-6 and TRBJ1-1, with D perhaps TRBD1 (5 bases). Trimming removed 4 bases at V and 1 base at J, with 7 bases between. This CDR3 is 13 amino acids long. CDR1 is SGHVS, CDR2 FNYEAQ, per germline. This CDR3 reads CASSSQENTEAFF. The CDR3, as DNA: TGTGCCAGCAGCTCACAGGAGAACACTGAAGCTTTCTTT.

This chain joins TRBV7-6 and TRBJ2-5; D perhaps matches TRBD2 (5 bases). Trimming took off 1 base at V and 10 bases at J, with 13 bases between the two ends. CDR3 length: 13 amino acids. The V gene's germline CDR1 is SGHVS and CDR2 FNYEAQ. The CDR3 bases are TGTGCCAGCAGCTTAGACTGGGAAGGGAGCCAGTACTTC. Translating gives CASSLDWEGSQYF.

The chain joins TRBV10-3 to TRBJ1-1; TRBD1 might be the D (5 bases). Trimming cost V 6 bases and J 3 bases, with 8 bases left between them. CDR1 is ENHRY and CDR2 is SYGVKD in the germline V gene. This CDR3 is built from 12 residues. DNA of the CDR3: TGTGCCATCAGCAGGGAAGACACTGAAGCTTTCTTT. As protein: CAISREDTEAFF.

The genes are TRBV24-1 and TRBJ1-6; 7 nucleotides line up with TRBD1. The CDR3 has 17 amino acids. The junction had 7 bases not matched to a gene; V was cut back by 2 bases and J by 4 bases. CDR1 is KGHDR, CDR2 SFDVKD, per germline. CDR3 coding DNA: TGTGCCACCAGTGATTCCCAGGCGGGACAGTATAATTCACCCCTCCACTTT. Translated: CATSDSQAGQYNSPLHF.

This rearrangement joins TRBV29-1 to TRBJ2-7, with D unresolved. CDR1 is SQVTM and CDR2 is ANQGSEA in the germline V gene. V was clipped by 7 bases and J by 0 bases, with 13 bases between them. The length of the CDR3 is 13 residues. The CDR3 DNA sequence: TGCAGCGGAGTCACCCCCCCCTCCTACGAGCAGTACTTC. Protein: CSGVTPPSYEQYF.

The J gene is TRBJ1-2, the V gene TRBV28; TRBD1 is a possible D gene (6 bases). The CDR3 spans 14 residues. CDR1 and CDR2 from the germline V gene are MDHEN and SYDVKM. The V end was cut by 3 bases, the J end by 7 bases, with 15 bases between. As DNA, the CDR3 is TGTGCCAGCAGTTTTGGGGTTGGGGGCGGTGGCTACACCTTC. The encoded protein is CASSFGVGGGGYTF.

V gene TRBV19 combines with J gene TRBJ1-3, with a weak D call TRBD1 (5 bases). Germline values: CDR1 LNHDA, CDR2 SQIVND (reference sequence). The CDR3 runs to 14 residues. V was trimmed by 5 bases and J by 3 bases, leaving 11 bases between them. The CDR3, as DNA: TGTGCCAGTAGTCAGACAGCTGATGGAAACACCATATATTTT. It is translated as CASSQTADGNTIYF.

The V and J genes are TRBV20-1 and TRBJ2-7; the D gene is possibly TRBD2 (7 bases). Germline V gene sequence: CDR1 DFQATT, CDR2 SNEGSKA (reference sequence). The CDR3 length is 15 residues. The V end lost 3 bases, the J end lost 3 bases, and 18 bases lay between the germline ends. The CDR3 DNA reads TGCAGTGCTAGTTCCCCGCGCGGGGGCCTCTACGAGCAGTACTTC. Its translation: CSASSPRGGLYEQYF.

This clone was detected only once. Other DNA sequences within the sample encode an identical CDR3. The CDR3 coding sequence is TGCGCCAGCAGCTCCGGGACAGGGAGGGAAAAACTGTTTTTT. Protein: CASSSGTGREKLFF. The V and J genes are TRBV5-1 and TRBJ1-4; 9 bases line up with TRBD1. CDR3 length: 14 amino acids. V dropped 3 bases and J dropped 8; count of bases not matched to a gene: 5. Germline CDR1 reads SGHRS; CDR2 reads YFSETQ. Complete variable domain (other parts from reference TRBV5-1 and TRBJ1-4): KAGVTQTPRYLIKTRGQQVTLSCSPISGHRSVSWYQQTPGQGLQFLFEYFSETQRNKGNFPGRFSGRQFSNSRSEMNVSTLELGDSALYLCASSSGTGREKLFFGSGTQLSVL.

The chain employs TRBV3-1 (or the pseudogene TRBV3-2) and TRBJ1-2, with a weak D call TRBD1 (5 bases). With 4 bases removed from V and 4 bases from J, the gap between germline ends came to 10 bases. This CDR3 spans 13 amino acids. The germline V gene encodes CDR1 LGHDT and CDR2 YNNKEL (reference sequence). The CDR3 DNA reads TGTGCCAGCAGCCCGCGGGGCGTCTATGGCTACACCTTC. It translates to CASSPRGVYGYTF.

The chain uses TRBV7-8 and TRBJ1-1; the match to TRBD1 covers 9 bases. This CDR3 is built from 19 residues. Germline V gene lookup returns CDR1 SGHVS and CDR2 FQNEAQ. V was clipped by 2 bases and J by 3 bases; unmatched bases: 16. DNA of the CDR3: TGTGCCAGCAGCTTAAACCACCCCGCCCGAACAGGGGGCTACACTGAAGCTTTCTTT. Protein sequence: CASSLNHPARTGGYTEAFF. Complete variable domain (other parts from reference TRBV7-8 and TRBJ1-1): GAGVSQSPRYKVAKRGQDVALRCDPISGHVSLFWYQQALGQGPEFLTYFQNEAQLDKSGLPSDRFFAERPEGSVSTLKIQRTQQEDSAVYLCASSLNHPARTGGYTEAFFGQGTRLTVV.

The genes are TRBV19 and TRBJ2-5; TRBD1 agrees at 9 bases. The CDR3 is 16 residues long. The V gene's germline CDR1 is LNHDA and CDR2 SQIVND (reference sequence). The ends lost 3 bases at V and 3 bases at J; junction bases unmatched: 8. The CDR3 sequence: CASSMMGQGGKETQYF. In DNA form, the CDR3 reads TGTGCCAGTAGTATGATGGGACAGGGAGGGAAAGAGACCCAGTACTTC. Variable domain in full (rest from reference TRBV19 and TRBJ2-5): DGGITQSPKYLFRKEGQNVTLSCEQNLNHDAMYWYRQDPGQGLRLIYYSQIVNDFQKGDIAEGYSVSREKKESFPLTVTSAQKNPTAFYLCASSMMGQGGKETQYFGPGTRLLVL.

In its sample, this clone was seen once. The chain combines TRBV6-5 with TRBJ1-2; tentatively, D is TRBD1 (6 bases). The germline V and J ends were trimmed by 5 bases and 1 base, with 14 bases remaining between them. Germline V lookup: CDR1 MNHEY, CDR2 SVGAGI. CDR3 length: 15 residues. The CDR3: CASSPRGGGNYGYTF. Written as DNA, the CDR3 is TGTGCCAGCAGTCCGAGGGGGGGAGGTAACTATGGCTACACCTTC.

The rearrangement links TRBV7-2 to TRBJ1-1, with a weak D call TRBD1 (6 bases). Germline V CDR1 and CDR2: SGHTA, FQGNSA. Trimming removed 6 bases at V and 9 bases at J, with 26 bases between. This CDR3 spans 16 amino acids. CDR3 sequence (DNA): TGTGCCAGCAGTCCGACGACGTCGGGACATAGAGAGAAAGCTTTCTTT. The encoded protein is CASSPTTSGHREKAFF.

V is TRBV9 and J is TRBJ1-6; perhaps TRBD1 as D (5 bases). This CDR3 is built from 14 residues. Per germline, CDR1 SGDLS and CDR2 YYNGEE. V lost 3 bases to trimming and J lost 6 bases, with 10 bases between them. CDR3 amino acids: CASSATVPNSPLHF. As DNA, the CDR3 is TGTGCCAGCAGCGCGACAGTACCTAATTCACCCCTCCACTTT. Complete variable domain (other parts from reference TRBV9 and TRBJ1-6): DSGVTQTPKHLITATGQRVTLRCSPRSGDLSVYWYQQSLDQGLQFLIQYYNGEERAKGNILERFSAQQFPDLHSELNLSSLELGDSALYFCASSATVPNSPLHFGNGTRLTVT.

This clone was seen a few times. The rearrangement links TRBV4-1 to TRBJ1-1; 8 nucleotides match TRBD1. The CDR3 extends over 15 amino acids. Trimming took 2 bases from V and 4 from J; bases not matched to a gene: 6. The germline CDR1 and CDR2 sequences are MGHRA and YSYEKL. CDR3 DNA: TGCGCCAGCAGCCAACCCACAGGGGGGACCACTGAAGCTTTCTTT. Its translation is CASSQPTGGTTEAFF.